The following is a TCR beta chain sequence with its context. The antigen remains unidentified. The germline gives CDR1 DFQATT, CDR2 SNEGSKA (reference sequence). V was shortened by 6 bases and J by 2 bases, with 8 bases between the two germline ends. The CDR3 consists of 11 residues. This table comes from immunoSEQ multiplex PCR, and its TCRdb copy is limited to in-frame clones, with some not included. The sample shows about 150,000 clones, 90% of them seen only once. The record originates from a study of T cell responses to AZD1222 COVID-19 vaccine. General study results and limits: Reportedly, nearly half the spike-specific TCRs target unmutated variant regions. Females outnumbered males among donors, who were mostly white British; clonal diversity was possibly underestimated. Spike-specific TCR breadth rose after two AZD1222 doses, and depth rose as well. Baseline seropositivity occurred in only 5 to 7 AZD1222 recipients.

This sample comprised peripheral blood, obtained on day 0 of AZD1222 vaccination. This chain uses TRBV20-1 with TRBJ2-7; D is unresolved. The sequence was obtained from an adult in good health. This chain's CDR3 is CSAANPYEQYF. DNA for the CDR3: TGCAGTGCCGCCAACCCCTACGAGCAGTACTTC.